This T cell receptor beta chain was sequenced in a study of OX40 agonist ivuxolimab in advanced cancers. This table comes from immunoSEQ multiplex PCR, and its TCRdb copy is limited to in-frame clones, with some not included. Of about 38,000 clones listed, roughly four fifths are singletons. Germline V lookup: CDR1 MDHEN, CDR2 SYDVKM. The germline V and J ends were trimmed by 2 bases and 4 bases, with 12 bases remaining between them. The CDR3 is 15 residues long. Study conclusions and caveats: Antigens targeted by the expanded peripheral T cells were not determined.

Comment on this clone: The antigen is unknown.

The origin of this receptor is an adult with an advanced solid tumor such as melanoma, head and neck, liver or kidney cancer. Sequences were derived from CD4+ or CD8+ T cells sorted from blood, sampled in a trial of the OX40 agonist ivuxolimab. This sequence joins TRBV28 and TRBJ2-1; D unresolved. The CDR3 sequence: CASSLSQAGYNEQFF. CDR3 sequence (DNA): TGTGCCAGCAGTTTAAGCCAGGCAGGTTACAATGAGCAGTTCTTC.